Here is one TCR beta chain with its context. Its antigen is still unknown. Produced via immunoSEQ multiplex PCR; TCRdb's table is partial and in-frame only. This sample has about 1 million clones, with about 75% found just once. This entry is derived from a study of shared clonotypes between healthy human individuals. Turning to the study itself: Samples came from a couple of female and a few male donors aged 18 to 49.

Study observations and caveats: A few donors shared around 5% of their naive CD4 clonotypes. Unshared clonotypes carried lower generation probabilities than those common to all four donors.

The study drew its donors from healthy HIV-negative adults without recent acute infections or vaccinations. CDR3 length: 16 residues. V lost 4 bases, J lost 2 bases, and 14 bases lay in between. The germline V gene encodes CDR1 SGHVS and CDR2 FNYEAQ. The V and J genes are TRBV7-6 and TRBJ1-4; D is unresolved. This receptor was identified in a young man in good health. Sequencing used memory CD4+ T cells sorted from blood. Specified subset: CD45RA-negative fraction. Here the CDR3 reads CASSSFRGVTNEKLFF. CDR3 DNA: TGTGCCAGCAGCTCCTTCCGCGGGGTTACTAATGAAAAACTGTTTTTT.